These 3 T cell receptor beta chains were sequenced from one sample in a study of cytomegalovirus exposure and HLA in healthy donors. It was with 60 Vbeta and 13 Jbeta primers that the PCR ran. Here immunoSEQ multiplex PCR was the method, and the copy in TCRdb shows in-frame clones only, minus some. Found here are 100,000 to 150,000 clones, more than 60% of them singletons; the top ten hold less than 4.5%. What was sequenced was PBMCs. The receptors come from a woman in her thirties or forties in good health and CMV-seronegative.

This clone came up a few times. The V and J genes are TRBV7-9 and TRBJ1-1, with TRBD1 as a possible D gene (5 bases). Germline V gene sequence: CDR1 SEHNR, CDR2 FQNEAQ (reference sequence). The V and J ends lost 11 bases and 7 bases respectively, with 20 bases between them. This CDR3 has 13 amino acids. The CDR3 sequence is CASTQDTSLEAFF. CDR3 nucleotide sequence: TGTGCCTCGACCCAGGACACGAGCCTTGAAGCTTTCTTT.

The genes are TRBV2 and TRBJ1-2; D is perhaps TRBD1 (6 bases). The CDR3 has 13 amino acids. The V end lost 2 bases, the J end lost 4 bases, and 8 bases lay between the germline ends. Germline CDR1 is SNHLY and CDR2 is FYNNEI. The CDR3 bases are TGTGCCAGCAGTGAATGGGGGCCCTATGGCTACACCTTC. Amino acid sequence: CASSEWGPYGYTF. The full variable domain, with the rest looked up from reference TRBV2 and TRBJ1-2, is EPEVTQTPSHQVTQMGQEVILRCVPISNHLYFYWYRQILGQKVEFLVSFYNNEISEKSEIFDDQFSVERPDGSNFTLKIRSTKLEDSAMYFCASSEWGPYGYTFGSGTRLTVV.

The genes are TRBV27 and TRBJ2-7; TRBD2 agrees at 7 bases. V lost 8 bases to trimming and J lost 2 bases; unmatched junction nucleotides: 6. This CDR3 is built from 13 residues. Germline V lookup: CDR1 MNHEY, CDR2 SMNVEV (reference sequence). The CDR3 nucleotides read TGTGCCAGCGCCCGGGACTACCCCTACGAGCAGTACTTC. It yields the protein CASARDYPYEQYF.